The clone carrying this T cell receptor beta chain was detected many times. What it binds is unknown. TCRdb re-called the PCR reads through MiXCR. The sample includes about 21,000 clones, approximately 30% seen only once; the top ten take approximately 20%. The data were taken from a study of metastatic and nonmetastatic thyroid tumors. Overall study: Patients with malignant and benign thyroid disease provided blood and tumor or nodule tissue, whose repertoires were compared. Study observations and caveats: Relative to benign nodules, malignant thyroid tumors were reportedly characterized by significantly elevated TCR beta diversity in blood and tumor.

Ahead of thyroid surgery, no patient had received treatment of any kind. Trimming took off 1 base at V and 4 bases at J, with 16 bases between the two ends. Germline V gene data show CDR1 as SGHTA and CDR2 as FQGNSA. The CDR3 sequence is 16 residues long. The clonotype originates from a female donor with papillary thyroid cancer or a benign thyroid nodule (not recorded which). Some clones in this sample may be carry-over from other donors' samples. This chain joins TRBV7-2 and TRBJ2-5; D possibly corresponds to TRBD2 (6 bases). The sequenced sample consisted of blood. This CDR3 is CASSLVSSGSVETQYF. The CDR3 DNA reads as TGTGCCAGCAGCTTAGTTAGTAGCGGCTCTGTAGAGACCCAGTACTTC.